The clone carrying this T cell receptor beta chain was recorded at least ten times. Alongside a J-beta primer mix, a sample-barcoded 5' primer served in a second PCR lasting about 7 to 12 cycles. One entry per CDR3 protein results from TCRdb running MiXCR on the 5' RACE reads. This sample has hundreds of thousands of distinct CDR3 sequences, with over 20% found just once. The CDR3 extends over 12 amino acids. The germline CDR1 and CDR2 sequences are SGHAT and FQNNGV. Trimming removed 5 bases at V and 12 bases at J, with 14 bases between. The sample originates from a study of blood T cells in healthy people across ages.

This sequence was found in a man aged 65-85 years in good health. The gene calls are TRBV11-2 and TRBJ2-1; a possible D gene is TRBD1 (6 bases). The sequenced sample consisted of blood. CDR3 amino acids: CASSLTGSGQFF. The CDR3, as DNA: TGTGCCAGCAGCCTAACAGGGAGTGGGCAGTTCTTC. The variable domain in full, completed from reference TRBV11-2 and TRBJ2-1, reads EAGVAQSPRYKIIEKRQSVAFWCNPISGHATLYWYQQILGQGPKLLIQFQNNGVVDDSQLPKDRFSAERLKGVDSTLKIQPAKLEDSAVYLCASSLTGSGQFFGPGTRLTVL.